This is a list of T cell receptor beta chains from one sample in a study of T cell changes during pregnancy in multiple sclerosis. Sequencing was performed with immunoSEQ multiplex PCR; in TCRdb, only in-frame clones are kept and a portion is missing. The sample has approximately 98,000 clones, 90% to 95% seen once; the top ten hold 2% to 3%. Sequenced here: peripheral blood, sampled after pregnancy. Receptor source: a female donor in good health, enrolled as a control in a pregnancy study. The CDR3 runs from the conserved cysteine through the conserved F or W. The order of the fields is J gene, clone size, V gene, CDR3 protein. Some rows have no size entry. The others give once, few or many, or a class for an expanded clone.

J: TRBJ1-2
size: .
V: TRBV2
CDR3: CASSSLELSGYTF

J: TRBJ2-5
size: .
V: TRBV6-5
CDR3: CASSYGTGDLGETQYF

J: TRBJ2-1
size: .
V: TRBV19
CDR3: CASSIGSSGSSYEQFF

J: TRBJ2-1
size: .
V: TRBV15
CDR3: CATSRDASGGEQFF

J: TRBJ2-5
size: .
V: TRBV5-1
CDR3: CASSPGTGGTSQETQYF

J: TRBJ2-7
size: .
V: TRBV19
CDR3: CASSMEITYEQYF

J: TRBJ2-1
size: .
V: TRBV29-1
CDR3: CSAPRSKREGPGEQFF

J: TRBJ1-4
size: .
V: TRBV18
CDR3: CASSPLGGFATNEKLFF

J: TRBJ2-5
size: once
V: TRBV5-1
CDR3: CASSREPTGGETQYF

J: TRBJ2-7
size: .
V: TRBV4-1
CDR3: CASSRTGGNYEQYF

J: TRBJ2-1
size: .
V: TRBV4-1
CDR3: CASSQQTSGNEQFF

J: TRBJ2-7
size: .
V: TRBV6-1
CDR3: CASTLKGPGNYEQYF

J: TRBJ1-5
size: once
V: TRBV28
CDR3: CASSLGGTSMAQHF

J: TRBJ1-2
size: once
V: TRBV30
CDR3: CAWSVRGPNGYTF

J: TRBJ2-1
size: .
V: TRBV5-1
CDR3: CASSLMAIAGGGPNEQFF

J: TRBJ2-7
size: .
V: TRBV11-2
CDR3: CASSSTGAPYEQYF

J: TRBJ2-5
size: .
V: TRBV5-4
CDR3: CASSRAGDTETQYF

J: TRBJ2-2
size: .
V: TRBV5-3
CDR3: CARREGDTGELFF

J: TRBJ2-3
size: .
V: TRBV7-9
CDR3: CASSPEGRRTDTQYF

J: TRBJ2-5
size: .
V: TRBV19
CDR3: CASSITAGGGKTQYF

J: TRBJ2-1
size: .
V: TRBV10-1
CDR3: CASSGPGQLNEQFF

J: TRBJ1-1
size: .
V: TRBV5-4
CDR3: CASSVENGNIEAFF

J: TRBJ1-1
size: few
V: TRBV25-1
CDR3: CASRTMNTEAFF

J: TRBJ2-3
size: .
V: TRBV5-4
CDR3: CASSLAGAGTDTQYF

J: .
size: .
V: TRBV5-1
CDR3: CASSLPARPGLAVYEQYF

J: TRBJ1-2
size: .
V: TRBV28
CDR3: CASSSRGYGYTF

J: TRBJ2-7
size: medium-sized
V: TRBV7-8
CDR3: CASSFPRLAGAGDVYEQYF

J: TRBJ2-7
size: .
V: TRBV6-1
CDR3: CASSEIGGAYEQYF

J: TRBJ1-3
size: .
V: TRBV20-1
CDR3: CSAELGNTIYF

J: TRBJ2-7
size: .
V: TRBV2
CDR3: CASSRQGAGYEQYF

J: TRBJ2-5
size: .
V: TRBV11-2
CDR3: CASRSRGQETQYF

J: TRBJ2-3
size: once
V: TRBV4-2
CDR3: CASSQAGAATQYF

J: TRBJ2-1
size: .
V: TRBV6-1
CDR3: CASSKPPGQYNEQFF

J: TRBJ1-5
size: .
V: TRBV2
CDR3: CASSDPDQPQHF

J: TRBJ1-2
size: .
V: TRBV5-1
CDR3: CASSPGETGGYGYTF

J: TRBJ2-3
size: .
V: TRBV15
CDR3: CATSFTGDTQYF

J: TRBJ2-7
size: .
V: TRBV5-6
CDR3: CASSNRRLARFSYEQYF

J: TRBJ1-3
size: .
V: TRBV6-5
CDR3: CASSYSRGFSGNTIYF

J: TRBJ1-3
size: .
V: TRBV19
CDR3: CASTAQSGTGGVRGNTIYF

J: TRBJ2-7
size: .
V: TRBV11-2
CDR3: CASSRISSRSAYEQYF

J: TRBJ2-1
size: few
V: TRBV6-6
CDR3: CASKSSGNEQFF

J: TRBJ2-7
size: .
V: TRBV28
CDR3: CASSSRTSGSSRLYEQYF

J: TRBJ2-1
size: .
V: TRBV6-5
CDR3: CASRWTSGRKSEQFF

J: TRBJ2-3
size: .
V: TRBV6-4
CDR3: CASSDSSGGADTQYF

J: TRBJ2-7
size: .
V: TRBV27
CDR3: CASSYGTSGKYEQYF

J: TRBJ1-4
size: once
V: TRBV25-1
CDR3: CASSKRDIEKLFF